This TCR beta chain emerged from a study of blood T cell repertoires in COVID-19. Method: immunoSEQ multiplex PCR; TCRdb's copy keeps in-frame clones and lacks some. The data show roughly 59,000 clones, with approximately 73% seen just once and about 6.4% held by the top ten. CDR1 and CDR2 (germline): MNHNS, SASEGT. Between the trimmed V and J ends, which lost 2 bases and 0 bases, there was a span of 14 bases. CDR3 length equals 17 residues. The chain recombines TRBV6-1 with TRBJ1-3; D may be TRBD1 (6 bases). Sequenced: peripheral blood. This receptor was obtained from a woman between 50 and 59 years old with active or convalescent COVID-19. DNA of the CDR3: TGTGCCAGCAGTGAATCACCGACAGGCTCCTCTGGAAACACCATATATTTT. This encodes CASSESPTGSSGNTIYF.